This T cell receptor (beta chain) was captured in a study of blood T cell repertoires in COVID-19 (dated by TCRdb to the early 2020s). Regarding the study in general: The collaborator samples originated in the United States, Italy and Spain and spanned the acute and convalescent phases of COVID-19. Samples came from the ongoing ImmuneRACE study (first 160 participants) plus 1,254 subjects from 6 global collaborators. Nearly every sample came with metadata listing a de-identified subject ID, COVID-19 status, age in years and sex. A freely available public database, intended as a resource for researchers studying the immune response to SARS-CoV-2, is where the repertoires were released. Where available, HLA class I and class II types were taken from metadata supplied by the sample provider and were not determined by assay-based typing. The dataset comprised deeply sampled blood TCRbeta repertoires from subjects exposed to, actively infected with, or recovered from COVID-19. The material from the prospective study consisted of cDNA or gDNA derived from T cells, B-cell-depleted T cells, or PBMCs.

After removal of 5 bases from V and 5 bases from J, the junction retains 19 bases not matched to a gene. Per the germline V gene (reference sequence), MNHEY is the CDR1 and SMNVEV is the CDR2. Its CDR3 holds 18 amino acids, cysteine through phenylalanine. Only CDR3 DNA remains: 54 bases, in frame from the first base. Broad study findings and their caveats: The amount of clinical and demographic metadata varied by source and participant and was provided uncurated.

TCRbeta CDR3 regions were amplified from genomic DNA using the immunoSEQ Assay, a bias-controlled multiplex PCR. The source study handled its data this way. Nucleated cell counts per sample were estimated from amplification of reference gene primers within the assay. To quantify the absolute abundance of each unique TCRbeta CDR3 rearrangement, sequence reads were collapsed and filtered. For each sample, productive Simpson clonality was calculated as the square root of Simpson's diversity index over productive rearrangements. Entries here come from immuneACCESS through TCRdb and include only in-frame sequences with V and J called. Some clones fail to appear in such tables; in the studies checked, an unresolved V gene covers under half of the shortfall, and the cause of the remainder is unknown. V and J calls and clone size come straight from that table; D and trimming were deduced from the DNA. Present in this sample are 200,000 to 250,000 clones, 75% to 90% of which were seen just once. The top ten hold more than 3% of the sample.

Enrolling through a virtual design, the prospective study's participants ranged in age from roughly 18 to 100 years and lived across about two dozen United States geographic areas. Cohort assignment in the prospective study relied on participant-reported clinical history from a screening survey and a study questionnaire. Each participant in the prospective study had whole blood, serum and a nasopharyngeal or oropharyngeal swab collected by mobile phlebotomists. Prospective study participants could optionally give additional blood draws and questionnaires over a roughly 2-month period. Before DNA extraction, prospective study blood samples were shipped either frozen or at room temperature. This clone has a single count. Its target antigen remains unknown. The sample holds no much larger clone one base away, and base qualities are not on file.

The sequenced material came from PBMCs or T cells enriched from blood (not recorded which). The receptor comes from a woman between 18 and 30 years old in a cohort exposed to, infected with or recovered from COVID-19 (not recorded which). Rearrangement joined TRBV27 to TRBJ1-1; 8 bases in the middle match TRBD1. The CDR3 loop reads CASSPIPPGQGSPTEAFF. Read as DNA, the sequence is TGTGCCAGCAGTCCCATACCCCCCGGACAGGGTTCTCCAACTGAAGCTTTCTTT.